This T cell receptor beta chain was sequenced for a study of blood T cell repertoires in COVID-19. Study in general: Both acute and convalescent COVID-19 samples were obtained from the United States, Italy and Spain. The analysed material was cDNA or gDNA that came from T cells, B-cell-depleted T cells, or PBMCs.

The CDR3 runs to 13 residues. Trimming cost V 10 bases and J 0 bases, with 12 bases left between them. Germline CDR1 and CDR2: SEHNR and FQNEAQ (reference sequence). Authors' analysis steps: It was from reference gene primer amplification that nucleated cell counts were estimated. The table came from immunoSEQ multiplex PCR; TCRdb's copy has only in-frame clones and leaves some out. D and trimming come from the DNA, and the V and J calls and clone size come from that table. This table holds roughly 430,000 clones, approximately 88% found once. Participants were aged 18 to 89 years from around 25 US areas.

The rearrangement joins TRBV7-9 to TRBJ1-1; weak D call: TRBD1 (5 bases). This receptor was identified in a middle-aged woman with acute COVID-19. Sequencing was performed on PBMCs or T cells enriched from blood (not recorded which). CDR3: CATTQTVNTEAFF. The CDR3 coding sequence is TGTGCCACCACACAGACAGTGAACACTGAAGCTTTCTTT.